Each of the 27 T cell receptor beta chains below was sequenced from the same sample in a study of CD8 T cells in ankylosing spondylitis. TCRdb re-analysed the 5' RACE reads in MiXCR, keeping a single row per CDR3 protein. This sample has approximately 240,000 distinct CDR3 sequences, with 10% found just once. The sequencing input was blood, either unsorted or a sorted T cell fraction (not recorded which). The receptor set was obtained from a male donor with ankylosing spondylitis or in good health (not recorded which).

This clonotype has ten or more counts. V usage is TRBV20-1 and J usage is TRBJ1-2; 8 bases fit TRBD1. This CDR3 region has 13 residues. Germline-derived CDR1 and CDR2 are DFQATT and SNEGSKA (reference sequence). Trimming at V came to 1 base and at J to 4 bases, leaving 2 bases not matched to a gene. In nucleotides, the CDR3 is TGCAGTGCTAGAGGGACAGGGAGCTATGGCTACACCTTC. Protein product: CSARGTGSYGYTF.

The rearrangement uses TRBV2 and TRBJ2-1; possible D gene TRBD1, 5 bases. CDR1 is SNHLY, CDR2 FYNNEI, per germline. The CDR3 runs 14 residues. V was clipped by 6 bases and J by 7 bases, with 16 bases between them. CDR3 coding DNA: TGTGCCAGCAGGAAAGAAGCTTCAGGGAATGAGCAGTTCTTC. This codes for CASRKEASGNEQFF.

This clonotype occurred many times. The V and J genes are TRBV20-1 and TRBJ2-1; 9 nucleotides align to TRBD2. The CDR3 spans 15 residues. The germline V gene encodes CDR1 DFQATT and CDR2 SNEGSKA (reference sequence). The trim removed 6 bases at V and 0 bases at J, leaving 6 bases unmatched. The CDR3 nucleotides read TGCAGTGCACCGAAGACTAGCGGCTCCTACAATGAGCAGTTCTTC. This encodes CSAPKTSGSYNEQFF.

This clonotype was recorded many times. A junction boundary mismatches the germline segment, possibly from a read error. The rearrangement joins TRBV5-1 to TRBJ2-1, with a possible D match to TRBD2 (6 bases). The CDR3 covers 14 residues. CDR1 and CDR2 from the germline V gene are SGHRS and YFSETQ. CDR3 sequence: CASSLGDSHNEQFF. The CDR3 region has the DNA TGCGCCAGCAGCTTGGGGGACTCCCACAATGAGCAGTTCTTC.

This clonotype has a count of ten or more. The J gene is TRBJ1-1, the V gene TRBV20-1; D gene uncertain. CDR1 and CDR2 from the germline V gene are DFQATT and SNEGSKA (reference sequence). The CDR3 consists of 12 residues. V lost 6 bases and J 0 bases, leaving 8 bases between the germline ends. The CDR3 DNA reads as TGCAGTGCGAATGACCTGAACACTGAAGCTTTCTTT. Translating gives CSANDLNTEAFF.

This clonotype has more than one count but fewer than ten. The CDR3 region has the DNA TGCGCCAGCAGCCCTCCTGTGGACCTTCTCTTTGGAAACACCATATATTTT. Translating gives CASSPPVDLLFGNTIYF. The V call is TRBV4-1, the J call TRBJ1-3; D remains ambiguous. The CDR3 consists of 17 residues. Germline values: CDR1 MGHRA, CDR2 YSYEKL. V was clipped by 4 bases and J by 3 bases, with 19 bases between them.

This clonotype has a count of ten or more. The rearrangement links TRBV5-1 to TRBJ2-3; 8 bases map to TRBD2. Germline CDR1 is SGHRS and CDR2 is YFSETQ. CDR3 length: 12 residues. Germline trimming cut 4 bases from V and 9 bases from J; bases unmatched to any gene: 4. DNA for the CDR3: TGCGCCAGCAGCGACCCTAGCGGGACGCAGTATTTT. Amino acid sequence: CASSDPSGTQYF.

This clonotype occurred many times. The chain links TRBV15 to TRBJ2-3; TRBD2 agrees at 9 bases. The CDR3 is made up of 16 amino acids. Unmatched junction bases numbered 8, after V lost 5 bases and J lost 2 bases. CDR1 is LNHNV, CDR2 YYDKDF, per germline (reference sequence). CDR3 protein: CATSRGLAELTDTQYF. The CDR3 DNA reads TGTGCCACCAGCCGGGGACTAGCAGAACTCACAGATACGCAGTATTTT.

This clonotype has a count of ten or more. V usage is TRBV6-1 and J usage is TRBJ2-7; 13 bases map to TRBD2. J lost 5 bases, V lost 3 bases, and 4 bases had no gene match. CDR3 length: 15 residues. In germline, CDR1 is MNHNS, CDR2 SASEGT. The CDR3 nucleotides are TGTGCCAGCAGTGAGGGGACTAGCGGGACGGACGAGCAGTACTTC. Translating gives CASSEGTSGTDEQYF.

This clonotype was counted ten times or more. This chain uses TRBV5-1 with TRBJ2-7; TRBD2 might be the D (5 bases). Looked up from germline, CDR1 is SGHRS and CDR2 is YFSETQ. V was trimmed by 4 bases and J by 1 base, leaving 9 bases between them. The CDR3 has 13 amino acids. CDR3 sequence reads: CASSPSGSYEQYF. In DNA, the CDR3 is TGCGCCAGCAGCCCTTCGGGATCCTACGAGCAGTACTTC.

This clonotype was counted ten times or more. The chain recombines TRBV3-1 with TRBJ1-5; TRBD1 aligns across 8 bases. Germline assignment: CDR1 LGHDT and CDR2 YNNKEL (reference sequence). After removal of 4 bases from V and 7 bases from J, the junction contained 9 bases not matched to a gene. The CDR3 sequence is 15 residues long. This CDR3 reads CASSLGQGPRQPQHF. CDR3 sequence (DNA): TGTGCCAGCAGCCTTGGACAGGGCCCGCGGCAGCCCCAGCATTTT.

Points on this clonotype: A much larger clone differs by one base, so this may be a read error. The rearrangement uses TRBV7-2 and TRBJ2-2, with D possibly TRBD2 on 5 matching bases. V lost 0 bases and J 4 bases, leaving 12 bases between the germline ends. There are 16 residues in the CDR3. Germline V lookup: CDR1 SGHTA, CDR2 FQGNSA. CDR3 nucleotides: TGTACCAGCAGCTTAGCACGGCTAGCTGGCACCGGGGAGCTGTTTTTT. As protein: CTSSLARLAGTGELFF.

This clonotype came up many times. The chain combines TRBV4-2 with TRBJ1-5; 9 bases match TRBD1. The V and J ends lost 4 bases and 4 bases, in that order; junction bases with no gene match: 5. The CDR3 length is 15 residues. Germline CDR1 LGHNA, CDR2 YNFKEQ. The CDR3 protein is CASSLGTGYNQPQHF. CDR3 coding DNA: TGTGCCAGCAGCCTCGGGACAGGGTATAATCAGCCCCAGCATTTT.

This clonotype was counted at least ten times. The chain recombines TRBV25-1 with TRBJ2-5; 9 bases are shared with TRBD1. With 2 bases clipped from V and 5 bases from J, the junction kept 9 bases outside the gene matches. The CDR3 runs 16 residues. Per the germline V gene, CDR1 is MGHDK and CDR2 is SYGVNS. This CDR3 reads CASSEMGQGGYETQYF. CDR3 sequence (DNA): TGTGCCAGCAGTGAAATGGGACAGGGTGGCTATGAGACCCAGTACTTC.

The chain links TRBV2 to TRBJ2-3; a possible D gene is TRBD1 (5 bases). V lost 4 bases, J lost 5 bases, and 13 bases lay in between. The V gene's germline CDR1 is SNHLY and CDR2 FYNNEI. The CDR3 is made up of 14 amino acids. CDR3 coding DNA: TGTGCCAGCAGTGGTTTCAGGGCCGGAGATACGCAGTATTTT. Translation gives CASSGFRAGDTQYF.

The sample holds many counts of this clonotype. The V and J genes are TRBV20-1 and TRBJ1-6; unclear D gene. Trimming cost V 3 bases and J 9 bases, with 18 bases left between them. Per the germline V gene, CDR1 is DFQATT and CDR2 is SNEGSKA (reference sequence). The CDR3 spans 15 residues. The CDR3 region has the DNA TGCAGTGCTAGGGGGAGAGGTTTGGAGGCTTCACCCCTCCACTTT. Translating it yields CSARGRGLEASPLHF.

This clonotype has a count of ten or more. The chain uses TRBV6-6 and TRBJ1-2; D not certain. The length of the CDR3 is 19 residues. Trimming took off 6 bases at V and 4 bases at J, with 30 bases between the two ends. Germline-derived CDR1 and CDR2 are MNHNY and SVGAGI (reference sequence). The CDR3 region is CASSRAEGSTTRQPYGYTF. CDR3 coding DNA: TGTGCCAGCAGCCGCGCTGAGGGATCGACAACCCGACAACCCTATGGCTACACCTTC.

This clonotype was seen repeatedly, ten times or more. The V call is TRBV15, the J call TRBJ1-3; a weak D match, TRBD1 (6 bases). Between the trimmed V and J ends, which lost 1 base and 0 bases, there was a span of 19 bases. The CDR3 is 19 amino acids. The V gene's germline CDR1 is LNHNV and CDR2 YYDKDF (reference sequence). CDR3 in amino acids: CATSRGAWDNHNSGNTIYF. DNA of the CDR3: TGTGCCACCAGCAGAGGTGCTTGGGACAATCACAACTCTGGAAACACCATATATTTT.

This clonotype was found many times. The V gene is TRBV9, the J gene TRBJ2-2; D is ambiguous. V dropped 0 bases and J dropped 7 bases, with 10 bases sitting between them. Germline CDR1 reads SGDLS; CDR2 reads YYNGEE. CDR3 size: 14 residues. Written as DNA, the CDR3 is TGTGCCAGCAGCGTAGGCCCTTCGGGCGGGGAGCTGTTTTTT. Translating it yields CASSVGPSGGELFF.

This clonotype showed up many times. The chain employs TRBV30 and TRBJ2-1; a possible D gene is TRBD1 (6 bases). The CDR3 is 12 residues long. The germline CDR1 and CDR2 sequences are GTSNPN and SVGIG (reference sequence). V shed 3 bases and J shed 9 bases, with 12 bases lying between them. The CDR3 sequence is CAWSTGWTEQFF. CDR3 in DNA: TGTGCCTGGAGCACAGGGTGGACTGAGCAGTTCTTC. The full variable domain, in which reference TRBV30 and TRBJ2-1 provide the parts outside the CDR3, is SQTIHQWPATLVQPVGSPLSLECTVEGTSNPNLYWYRQAAGRGLQLLFYSVGIGQISSEVPQNLSASRPQDRQFILSSKKLLLSDSGFYLCAWSTGWTEQFFGPGTRLTVL.

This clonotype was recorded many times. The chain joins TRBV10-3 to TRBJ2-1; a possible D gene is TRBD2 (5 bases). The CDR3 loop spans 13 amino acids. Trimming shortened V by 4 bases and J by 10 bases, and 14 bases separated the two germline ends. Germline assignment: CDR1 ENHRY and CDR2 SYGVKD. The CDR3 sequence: CAISGVGPGEQFF. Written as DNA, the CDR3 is TGTGCCATCAGTGGGGTGGGTCCGGGAGAGCAGTTCTTC.

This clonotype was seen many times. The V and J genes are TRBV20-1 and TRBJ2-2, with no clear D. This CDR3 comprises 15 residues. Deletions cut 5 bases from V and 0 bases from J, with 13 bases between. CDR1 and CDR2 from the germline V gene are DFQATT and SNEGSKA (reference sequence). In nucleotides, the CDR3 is TGCAGTGCTCTCGGGCGGAACCCGAACACCGGGGAGCTGTTTTTT. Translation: CSALGRNPNTGELFF.

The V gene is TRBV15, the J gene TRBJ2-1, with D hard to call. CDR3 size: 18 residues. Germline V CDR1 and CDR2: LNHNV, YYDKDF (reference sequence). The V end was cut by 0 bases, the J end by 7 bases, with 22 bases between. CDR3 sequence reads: CATSRESADTSLGNEQFF. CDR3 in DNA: TGTGCCACCAGCAGAGAGTCAGCAGACACATCCTTAGGAAATGAGCAGTTCTTC.

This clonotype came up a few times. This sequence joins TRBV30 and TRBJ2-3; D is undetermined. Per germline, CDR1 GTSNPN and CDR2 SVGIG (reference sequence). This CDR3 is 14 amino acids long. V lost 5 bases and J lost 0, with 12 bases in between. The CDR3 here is CAWALTRSTDTQYF. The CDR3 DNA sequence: TGTGCCTGGGCTCTGACACGGAGCACAGATACGCAGTATTTT.

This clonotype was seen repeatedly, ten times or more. The CDR3 DNA is TGCAGTGCTACGAGGGCGGAAGAGACCCAGTACTTC. This sequence encodes CSATRAEETQYF. The V call is TRBV20-1, the J call TRBJ2-5, with D maybe TRBD2 (5 bases). V was pared by 4 bases and J by 3 bases, with 9 bases between. CDR1 is DFQATT, CDR2 SNEGSKA, per germline (reference sequence). This CDR3 has 12 amino acids.

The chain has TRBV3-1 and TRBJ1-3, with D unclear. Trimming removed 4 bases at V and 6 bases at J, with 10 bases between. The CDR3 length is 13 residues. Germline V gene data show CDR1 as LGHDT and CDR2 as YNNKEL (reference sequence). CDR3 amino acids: CASSRRGPNTIYF. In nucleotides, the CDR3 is TGTGCCAGCAGCCGGCGCGGGCCAAACACCATATATTTT.

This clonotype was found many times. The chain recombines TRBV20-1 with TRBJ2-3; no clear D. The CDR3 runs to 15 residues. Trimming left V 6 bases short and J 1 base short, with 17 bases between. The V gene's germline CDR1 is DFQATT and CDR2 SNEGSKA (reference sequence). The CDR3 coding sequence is TGCAGTGCCATGAGTGATGGCCGTGGCACAGATACGCAGTATTTT. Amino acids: CSAMSDGRGTDTQYF.